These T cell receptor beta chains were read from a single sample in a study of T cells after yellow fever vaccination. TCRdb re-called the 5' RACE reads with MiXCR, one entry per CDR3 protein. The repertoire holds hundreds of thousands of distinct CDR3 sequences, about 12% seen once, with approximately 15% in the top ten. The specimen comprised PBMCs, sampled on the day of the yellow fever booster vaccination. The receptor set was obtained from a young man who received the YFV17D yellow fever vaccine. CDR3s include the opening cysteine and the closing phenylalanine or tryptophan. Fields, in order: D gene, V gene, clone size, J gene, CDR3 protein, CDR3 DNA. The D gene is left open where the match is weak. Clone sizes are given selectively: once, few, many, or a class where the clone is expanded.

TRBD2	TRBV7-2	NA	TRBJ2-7	CASSLRTGRAVYEQYF	TGTGCCAGCAGCTTAAGGACGGGGAGGGCCGTTTACGAGCAGTACTTC
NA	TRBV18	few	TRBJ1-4	CASSLNGVGNNEKLFF	TGTGCCAGCTCACTAAACGGAGTCGGGAATAATGAAAAACTGTTTTTT
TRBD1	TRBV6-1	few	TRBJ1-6	CASRTRDSNSPLHF	TGTGCCAGCAGAACCCGGGACAGCAATTCACCCCTCCACTTT
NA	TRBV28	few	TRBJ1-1	CASRTPVLVTEAFF	TGTGCCAGCAGGACTCCGGTGTTGGTCACTGAAGCTTTCTTT
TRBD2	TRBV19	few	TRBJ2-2	CASSISSGRPSNTGELFF	TGTGCCAGTAGTATCTCTAGCGGGAGACCTTCGAACACCGGGGAGCTGTTTTTT
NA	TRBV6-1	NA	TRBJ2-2	CASSEFGTRRTGELFF	TGTGCCAGCAGTGAATTCGGCACGCGAAGGACCGGGGAGCTGTTTTTT
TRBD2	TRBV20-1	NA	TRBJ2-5	CSARNPGTRKETQYF	TGCAGTGCTAGGAACCCCGGGACTAGAAAAGAGACCCAGTACTTC
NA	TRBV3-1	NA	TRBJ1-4	CASSLRKTNEKLFF	TGTGCCAGCAGCCTTAGGAAAACTAATGAAAAACTGTTTTTT
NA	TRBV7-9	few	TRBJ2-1	CASAVGRLTYNEQFF	TGTGCCAGCGCCGTGGGCCGACTCACCTACAATGAGCAGTTCTTC
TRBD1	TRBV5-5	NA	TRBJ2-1	CASRWDRARRSYNEQFF	TGTGCCAGCAGGTGGGACAGGGCGAGGAGGTCCTACAATGAGCAGTTCTTC
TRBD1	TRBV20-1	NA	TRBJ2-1	CCARDSGTGGYNEQFF	TGCTGTGCTAGAGATAGCGGGACAGGGGGGTACAATGAGCAGTTCTTC
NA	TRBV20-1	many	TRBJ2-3	CSAPRDTASTDTQYF	TGCAGTGCCCCCCGAGACACCGCTAGCACAGATACGCAGTATTTT
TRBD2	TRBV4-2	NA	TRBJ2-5	CASSPGLAAYLQETQYF	TGTGCCAGCAGCCCCGGACTAGCGGCATACCTACAAGAGACCCAGTACTTC
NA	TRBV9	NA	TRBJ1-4	CASSPSPNRDEKLFF	TGTGCCAGCAGCCCCAGCCCGAATAGGGATGAAAAACTGTTTTTT
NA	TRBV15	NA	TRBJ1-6	CATSRGGEGYSPLHF	TGTGCCACCAGCAGAGGAGGGGAAGGGTATTCACCCCTCCACTTT
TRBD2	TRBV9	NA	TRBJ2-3	CASSVDLLAGYSAHTDTQYF	TGTGCCAGCAGCGTAGACCTCCTAGCGGGTTACAGCGCACACACAGATACGCAGTATTTT
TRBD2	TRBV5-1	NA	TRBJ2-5	CASSPGLAGGRVETQYF	TGCGCCAGCAGCCCGGGACTAGCGGGAGGAAGGGTAGAGACCCAGTACTTC
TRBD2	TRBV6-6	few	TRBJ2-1	CASNIAGELEQFF	TGTGCCAGTAATATAGCGGGAGAATTGGAGCAGTTCTTC
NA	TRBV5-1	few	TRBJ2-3	CASSLARGLTDTQYF	TGCGCCAGCAGCTTGGCCAGGGGTCTGACAGATACGCAGTATTTT
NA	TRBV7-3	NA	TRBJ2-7	CASSFFPGQTYEQYF	TGTGCCAGCAGCTTCTTTCCGGGACAAACCTACGAGCAGTACTTC
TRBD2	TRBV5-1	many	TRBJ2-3	CASSLTSGRLATDTQYF	TGCGCCAGCAGCTTGACTAGCGGGAGGTTGGCCACAGATACGCAGTATTTT
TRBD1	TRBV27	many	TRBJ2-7	CASSLRGPYEQYF	TGTGCCAGCAGTTTAAGGGGGCCCTACGAGCAGTACTTC
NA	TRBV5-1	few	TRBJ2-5	CASSLSADKGETQYF	TGCGCCAGCAGCTTGTCCGCGGACAAAGGGGAGACCCAGTACTTC
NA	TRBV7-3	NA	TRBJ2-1	CASSFNREEQFF	TGTGCCAGCAGCTTCAACAGGGAGGAGCAGTTCTTC
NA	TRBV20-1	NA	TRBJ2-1	CSARAGTDEQFF	TGCAGTGCTAGAGCGGGAACGGATGAGCAGTTCTTC
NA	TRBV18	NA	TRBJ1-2	CASSLRQEDYGYTF	TGTGCCAGCTCACTTAGACAGGAGGACTATGGCTACACCTTC